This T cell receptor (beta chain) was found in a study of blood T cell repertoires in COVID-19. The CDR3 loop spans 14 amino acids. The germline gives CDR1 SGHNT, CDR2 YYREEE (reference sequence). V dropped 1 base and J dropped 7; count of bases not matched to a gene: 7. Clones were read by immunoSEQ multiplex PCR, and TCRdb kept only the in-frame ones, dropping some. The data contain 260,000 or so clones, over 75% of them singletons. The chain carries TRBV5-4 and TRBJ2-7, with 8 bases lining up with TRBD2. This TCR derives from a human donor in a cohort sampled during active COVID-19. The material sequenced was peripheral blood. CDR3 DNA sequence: TGTGCCAGCAGCTTGATACATAGCGGGGCGGAGCAGTACTTC. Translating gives CASSLIHSGAEQYF.